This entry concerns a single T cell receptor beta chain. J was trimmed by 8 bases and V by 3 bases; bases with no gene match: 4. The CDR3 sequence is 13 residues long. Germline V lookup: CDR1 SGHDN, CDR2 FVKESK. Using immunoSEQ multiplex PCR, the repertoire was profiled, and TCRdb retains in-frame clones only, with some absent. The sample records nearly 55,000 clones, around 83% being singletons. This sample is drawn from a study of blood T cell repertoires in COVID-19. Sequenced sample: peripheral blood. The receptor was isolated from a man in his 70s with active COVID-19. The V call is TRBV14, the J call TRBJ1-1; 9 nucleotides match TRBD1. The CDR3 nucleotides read TGTGCCAGCAGCCAGGGGACAGGGAGGGAAGCTTTCTTT. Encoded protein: CASSQGTGREAFF.